This TCR beta chain was identified during a study of naive and memory T cell subsets. Regarding the study as a whole: Especially in CD8 cells, naive repertoires contained a few larger clonotypes, possibly CD45RA-re-expressing memory cells. Over 95% of naive TCR sequences appeared only once after error correction, unlike memory subsets. Expression changes during T cell differentiation may affect RNA-based TCR counts. No ground truth validated the naive and memory repertoire findings.

Notes on this clonotype: The antigen is unknown.

The CDR3 totals 13 residues. Looked up from germline, CDR1 is MNHEY and CDR2 is SMNVEV (reference sequence). Trimming removed 5 bases from V and 4 bases from J, with 11 bases in between. An equimolar mix of two oligonucleotides served as the beta constant-region primer for TRBC1 and TRBC2. Nested alpha and beta constant-region primers with the SP2 primer drove four PCR rounds on ligated cDNA. A 12-nucleotide UMI and the SP2 primer were added to the cDNA 3' end by oligonucleotide ligation. TCRdb reprocessed the UMI-ligation and nested PCR reads with MiXCR, giving one entry per CDR3 protein. The sample records over 100,000 distinct CDR3 sequences, roughly 15% being singletons.

The sample comprised naive CD8+ T cells from blood. This receptor was obtained from a human donor in good health. V gene TRBV27 combines with J gene TRBJ1-2; D is perhaps TRBD1 (5 bases). The CDR3 spells CASSGEGLYGYTF. CDR3 in DNA: TGTGCCAGCAGTGGGGAGGGACTCTATGGCTACACCTTC.